Shown below are 11 T cell receptor beta chains from a single sample sequenced in a study of cytomegalovirus exposure and HLA in healthy donors (dated by TCRdb to 2017 to 2019). The library was made by the immunoSEQ multiplex PCR assay. A mixture of 60 forward primers for TCR Vbeta segments and 13 reverse primers for TCR Jbeta segments was used in the multiplex PCR. This immuneACCESS table, as held by TCRdb, lists in-frame sequences with V and J called but not all clones. Of the missing ones, under half trace to an unresolved V gene in checked studies; the others have no known cause. The sample includes 150,000 to 200,000 clones, with 77% observed a single time. The ten largest make up around 2.8% of the sample. The sample taken for sequencing was PBMCs. The receptors were gathered from a woman in her 40s in good health and CMV-seropositive.

V gene TRBV9 combines with J gene TRBJ2-5; TRBD2 matches at 7 bases. J was trimmed by 2 bases and V by 0 bases; bases with no gene match: 1. This CDR3 contains 14 residues. Looked up from germline, CDR1 is SGDLS and CDR2 is YYNGEE. The CDR3 DNA reads as TGTGCCAGCAGCGTAGCGGGGGGACAAGAGACCCAGTACTTC. Translated: CASSVAGGQETQYF.

The table lists this clone with a few counts. The chain combines TRBV6-5 with TRBJ1-1, with D possibly matching TRBD1 (5 bases). The V gene's germline CDR1 is MNHEY and CDR2 SVGAGI. V was cut by 0 bases and J by 0 bases, with 11 bases left in between. The CDR3 runs 16 residues. The CDR3: CASSYSPGNMNTEAFF. DNA for the CDR3: TGTGCCAGCAGTTACTCGCCAGGGAACATGAACACTGAAGCTTTCTTT.

The rearrangement links TRBV9 to TRBJ2-5; 7 bases fit TRBD1. Germline loops: CDR1 SGDLS, CDR2 YYNGEE. The CDR3 is 16 amino acids. With V trimmed by 0 bases and J by 5 bases, 10 bases remained unmatched. This CDR3 is CASSVGQGNLGETQYF. CDR3 in DNA: TGTGCCAGCAGCGTAGGACAGGGAAATCTCGGGGAGACCCAGTACTTC. The entire variable domain, with the rest obtained from reference TRBV9 and TRBJ2-5, is as follows: DSGVTQTPKHLITATGQRVTLRCSPRSGDLSVYWYQQSLDQGLQFLIQYYNGEERAKGNILERFSAQQFPDLHSELNLSSLELGDSALYFCASSVGQGNLGETQYFGPGTRLLVL.

This clone was seen a few times. The chain carries TRBV10-2 and TRBJ2-5; possible D gene TRBD1, 6 bases. V gave up 6 bases and J gave up 1 base, with 12 bases separating them. CDR1 and CDR2 from the germline V gene are WSHSY and SAAADI. CDR3 length: 14 amino acids. The DNA of the CDR3 is TGCGCCAGCAGCGAACGAGGGGGCCAAGAGACCCAGTACTTC. Translating gives CASSERGGQETQYF.

The J gene is TRBJ1-2, the V gene TRBV6-1, with TRBD1 matching 8 bases. Per the germline V gene, CDR1 is MNHNS and CDR2 is SASEGT. J gave up 8 bases and V 5 bases, and 13 bases lay outside the gene matches. This CDR3 is 15 amino acids long. The CDR3 DNA follows: TGTGCCAGCAGTTTTTCGCAGGGGGCCGGGTACGGCTACACCTTC. This sequence encodes CASSFSQGAGYGYTF.

The genes are TRBV28 and TRBJ2-6; 12 nucleotides line up with TRBD2. V trimming: 4 bases; J trimming: 0 bases; junction bases outside the gene matches: 7. In germline, CDR1 is MDHEN, CDR2 SYDVKM. The CDR3 runs 19 residues. CDR3 residues: CASSSFGLAGNSGANVLTF. For the CDR3, the DNA is TGTGCCAGCAGTTCTTTCGGACTAGCGGGGAACTCTGGGGCCAACGTCCTGACTTTC.

The V call is TRBV27, the J call TRBJ1-1, with 8 bases aligning to TRBD1. V shed 6 bases, J shed 8 bases, and the junction held 8 bases outside the gene matches. The CDR3 loop spans 13 amino acids. Germline loops: CDR1 MNHEY, CDR2 SMNVEV (reference sequence). CDR3 in DNA: TGTGCCAGCAGCCATGGACAGGGCGGGGAAGCTTTCTTT. Amino acid sequence: CASSHGQGGEAFF.

The chain employs TRBV7-2 and TRBJ1-2; D may be TRBD1 (6 bases). Germline CDR1 SGHTA, CDR2 FQGNSA. The CDR3 is 15 amino acids. The V gene lost 5 bases and the J gene lost 8 bases, with 21 bases spanning the gap. As DNA, the CDR3 is TGTGCCAGCAGCCCCTCCCGGGACACCCTTAGCGGCTACACCTTC. Translated: CASSPSRDTLSGYTF. Combining the CDR3 with reference TRBV7-2 and TRBJ1-2 gives the whole variable domain GAGVSQSPSNKVTEKGKDVELRCDPISGHTALYWYRQSLGQGLEFLIYFQGNSAPDKSGLPSDRFSAERTGGSVSTLTIQRTQQEDSAVYLCASSPSRDTLSGYTFGSGTRLTVV.

The chain uses TRBV19 and TRBJ1-1; a weak D match, TRBD1 (5 bases). Trimming removed 8 bases at V and 1 base at J, with 11 bases between. Germline V gene lookup returns CDR1 LNHDA and CDR2 SQIVND (reference sequence). The CDR3 contains 13 residues. The CDR3 coding sequence is TGTGCCAGTCAGGGAGGTTGGAACACTGAAGCTTTCTTT. This sequence encodes CASQGGWNTEAFF.

The V call is TRBV27, the J call TRBJ2-7, with TRBD1 matching 8 bases. The CDR3 totals 14 residues. The germline CDR1 and CDR2 sequences are MNHEY and SMNVEV (reference sequence). The ends lost 5 bases at V and 3 bases at J; junction bases unmatched: 6. This chain's CDR3 is CASSHAGTGYEQYF. The CDR3 DNA reads TGTGCCAGCAGTCACGCCGGGACAGGCTACGAGCAGTACTTC.

Only a few counts were recorded for this clone. The gene calls are TRBV5-4 and TRBJ1-2, with TRBD1 matching 11 bases. CDR1 is SGHNT, CDR2 YYREEE, per germline (reference sequence). The CDR3 covers 15 residues. The V gene end was trimmed by 3 bases and the J gene end by 8 bases; junction bases not matched to a gene: 9. CDR3: CASSSFGQGAKGYTF. CDR3 DNA: TGTGCCAGCAGCTCGTTCGGACAGGGGGCTAAAGGCTACACCTTC.